This TCR beta chain was identified during a study of shared clonotypes between healthy human individuals. Whole-study findings and limits: It was observed that 4% to 6% of naive CD4 clonotypes were shared across a handful of donors. Generation of non-shared clonotypes was less probable than generation of clonotypes shared by all four donors.

CD45RA-negative memory and CD45RA+ naive subsets were split from the CD4+ cells. V dropped 1 base and J dropped 6; count of bases not matched to a gene: 10. Germline-derived CDR1 and CDR2 are LGHNT and FRNRAP. The CDR3 extends over 19 amino acids. Samples underwent the assay at deep level. TCRdb's table, derived via immunoSEQ multiplex PCR, lists solely in-frame clones and lacks some. The data contain roughly 1 million clones, roughly 80% of them seen just once; the ten biggest clones take up about 1.5%. For this clone: Its antigen is unidentified.

The sample taken for sequencing was memory CD4+ T cells sorted from blood. The subset was: CD45RA-negative fraction. The source is a man aged 18 to 29 in good health. The V gene is TRBV12-5, the J gene TRBJ2-1, with 15 bases matching TRBD2. For the CDR3, the DNA is TGTGCTAGTGGTTTGGACCTTAGGGGACTAGCGGGAGGCCTCAATGAGCAGTTCTTC. It encodes CASGLDLRGLAGGLNEQFF. The entire variable domain, with the rest obtained from reference TRBV12-5 and TRBJ2-1, is as follows: DARVTQTPRHKVTEMGQEVTMRCQPILGHNTVFWYRQTMMQGLELLAYFRNRAPLDDSGMPKDRFSAEMPDATLATLKIQPSEPRDSAVYFCASGLDLRGLAGGLNEQFFGPGTRLTVL.